This paragraph covers one TCR beta chain sequence. These data come from a study of blood T cell repertoires in COVID-19. As for the study in general: The United States, Italy and Spain were the sources of the acute and convalescent COVID-19 samples. Sources were T cells, B-cell-depleted T cells, or PBMCs; the material itself was cDNA or gDNA.

This CDR3 is built from 15 residues. Germline V gene data show CDR1 as SGHRS and CDR2 as YFSETQ. The V end was cut by 1 base, the J end by 0 bases, with 5 bases between. Data came from immunoSEQ multiplex PCR; TCRdb stores just in-frame clones and leaves some out. The sample includes 60,000 to 70,000 clones, over 75% seen only once; the top ten take around two fifths. The chain couples TRBV5-1 to TRBJ2-6; D gene uncertain. The TCR comes from a woman aged 55-70 years with COVID-19, enrolled during active disease. Specimen: peripheral blood. The CDR3 spells CASSLRASGANVLTF. In nucleotides, the CDR3 is TGCGCCAGCAGCTTGAGAGCCTCTGGGGCCAACGTCCTGACTTTC.